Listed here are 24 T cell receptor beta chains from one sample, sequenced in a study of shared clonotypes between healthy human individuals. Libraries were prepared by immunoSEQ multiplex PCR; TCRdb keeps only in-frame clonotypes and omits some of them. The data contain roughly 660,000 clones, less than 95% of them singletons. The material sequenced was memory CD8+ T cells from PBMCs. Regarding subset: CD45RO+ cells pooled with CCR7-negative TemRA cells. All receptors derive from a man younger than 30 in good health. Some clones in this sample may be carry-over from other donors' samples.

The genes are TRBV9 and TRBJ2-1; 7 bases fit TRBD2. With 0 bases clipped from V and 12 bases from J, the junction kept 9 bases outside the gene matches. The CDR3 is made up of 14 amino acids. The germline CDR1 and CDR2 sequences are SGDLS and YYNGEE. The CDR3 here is CASSVESSGQSQFF. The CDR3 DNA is TGTGCCAGCAGCGTAGAGTCTAGCGGCCAATCGCAGTTCTTC.

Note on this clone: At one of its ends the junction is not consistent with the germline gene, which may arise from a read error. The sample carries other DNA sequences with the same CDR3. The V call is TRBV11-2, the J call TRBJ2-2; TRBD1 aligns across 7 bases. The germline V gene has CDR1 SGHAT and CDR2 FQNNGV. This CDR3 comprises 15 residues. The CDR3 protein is CASSHVRGRTGELFF. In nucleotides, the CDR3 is TGCGCCAGCAGCCACGTAAGGGGGCGCACCGGGGAGCTGTTTTTT.

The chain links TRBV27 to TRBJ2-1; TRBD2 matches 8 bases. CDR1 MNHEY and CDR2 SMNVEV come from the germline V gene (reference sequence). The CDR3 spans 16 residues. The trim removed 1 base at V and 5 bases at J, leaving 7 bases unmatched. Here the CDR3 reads CASSLYGRAPHNEQFF. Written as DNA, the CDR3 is TGTGCCAGCAGTTTATACGGGAGGGCCCCCCACAATGAGCAGTTCTTC.

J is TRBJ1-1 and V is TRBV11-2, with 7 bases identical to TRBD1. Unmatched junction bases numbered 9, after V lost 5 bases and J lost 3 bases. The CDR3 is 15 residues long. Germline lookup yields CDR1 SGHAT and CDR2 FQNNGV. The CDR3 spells CASSPRQGWDTEAFF. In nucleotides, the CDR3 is TGTGCCAGCAGCCCCCGACAGGGTTGGGACACTGAAGCTTTCTTT. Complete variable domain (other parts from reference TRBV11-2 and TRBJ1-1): EAGVAQSPRYKIIEKRQSVAFWCNPISGHATLYWYQQILGQGPKLLIQFQNNGVVDDSQLPKDRFSAERLKGVDSTLKIQPAKLEDSAVYLCASSPRQGWDTEAFFGQGTRLTVV.

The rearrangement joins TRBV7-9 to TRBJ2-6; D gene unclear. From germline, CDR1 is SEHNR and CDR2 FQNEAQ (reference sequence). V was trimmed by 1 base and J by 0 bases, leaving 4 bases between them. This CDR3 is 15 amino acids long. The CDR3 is CASSLVGSGANVLTF. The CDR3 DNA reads TGTGCCAGCAGCTTAGTGGGCTCTGGGGCCAACGTCCTGACTTTC. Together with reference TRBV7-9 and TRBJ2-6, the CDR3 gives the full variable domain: DTGVSQNPRHKITKRGQNVTFRCDPISEHNRLYWYRQTLGQGPEFLTYFQNEAQLEKSRLLSDRFSAERPKGSFSTLEIQRTEQGDSAMYLCASSLVGSGANVLTFGAGSRLTVL.

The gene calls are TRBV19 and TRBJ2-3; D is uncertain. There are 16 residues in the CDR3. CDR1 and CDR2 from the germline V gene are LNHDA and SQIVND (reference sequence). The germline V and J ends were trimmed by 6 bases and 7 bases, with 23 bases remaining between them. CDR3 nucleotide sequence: TGTGCCAGTAGCAGAAAAACTGCAGGCCACATGAATACGCAGTATTTT. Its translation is CASSRKTAGHMNTQYF.

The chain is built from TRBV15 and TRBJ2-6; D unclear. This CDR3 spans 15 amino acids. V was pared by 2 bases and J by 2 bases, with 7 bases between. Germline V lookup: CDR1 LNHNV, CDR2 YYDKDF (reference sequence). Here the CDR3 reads CATSRTRTGANVLTF. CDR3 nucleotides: TGTGCCACCAGCAGAACACGAACTGGGGCCAACGTCCTGACTTTC.

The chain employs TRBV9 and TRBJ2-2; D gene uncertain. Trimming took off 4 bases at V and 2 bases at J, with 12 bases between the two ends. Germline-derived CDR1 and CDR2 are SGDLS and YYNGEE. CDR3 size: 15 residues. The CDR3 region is CASSLKWINTGELFF. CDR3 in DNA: TGTGCCAGCAGCCTTAAGTGGATTAACACCGGGGAGCTGTTTTTT. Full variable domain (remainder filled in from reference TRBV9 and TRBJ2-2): DSGVTQTPKHLITATGQRVTLRCSPRSGDLSVYWYQQSLDQGLQFLIQYYNGEERAKGNILERFSAQQFPDLHSELNLSSLELGDSALYFCASSLKWINTGELFFGEGSRLTVL.

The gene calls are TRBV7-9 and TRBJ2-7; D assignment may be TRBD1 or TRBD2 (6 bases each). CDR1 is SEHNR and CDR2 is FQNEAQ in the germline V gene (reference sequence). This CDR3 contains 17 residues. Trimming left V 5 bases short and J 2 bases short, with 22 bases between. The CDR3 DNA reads TGTGCCAGCAGCCACAGTCGGGGGCAAAAATCTGCCTACGAGCAGTACTTC. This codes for CASSHSRGQKSAYEQYF.

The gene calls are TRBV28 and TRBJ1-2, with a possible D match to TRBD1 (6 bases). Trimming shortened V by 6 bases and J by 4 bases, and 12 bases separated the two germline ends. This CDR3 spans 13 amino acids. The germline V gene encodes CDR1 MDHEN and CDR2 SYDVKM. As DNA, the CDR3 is TGTGCCAGCAGAAGCCTGGACAGCTATGGCTACACCTTC. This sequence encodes CASRSLDSYGYTF.

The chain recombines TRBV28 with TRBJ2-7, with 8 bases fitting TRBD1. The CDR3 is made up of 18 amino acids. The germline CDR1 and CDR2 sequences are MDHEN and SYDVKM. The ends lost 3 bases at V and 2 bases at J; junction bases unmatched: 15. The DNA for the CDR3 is TGTGCCAGCAGTTTTACGGATTGGAAGGGACAGGCCACCTACGAGCAGTACTTC. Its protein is CASSFTDWKGQATYEQYF. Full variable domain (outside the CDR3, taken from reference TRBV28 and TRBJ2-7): DVKVTQSSRYLVKRTGEKVFLECVQDMDHENMFWYRQDPGLGLRLIYFSYDVKMKEKGDIPEGYSVSREKKERFSLILESASTNQTSMYLCASSFTDWKGQATYEQYFGPGTRLTVT.

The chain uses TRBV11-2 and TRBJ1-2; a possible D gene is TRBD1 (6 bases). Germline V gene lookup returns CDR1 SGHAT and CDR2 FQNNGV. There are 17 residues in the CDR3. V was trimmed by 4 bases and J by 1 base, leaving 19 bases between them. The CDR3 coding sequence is TGTGCCAGCAGCTCATCTAATAGAGGACAGCATAACTATGGCTACACCTTC. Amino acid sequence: CASSSSNRGQHNYGYTF.

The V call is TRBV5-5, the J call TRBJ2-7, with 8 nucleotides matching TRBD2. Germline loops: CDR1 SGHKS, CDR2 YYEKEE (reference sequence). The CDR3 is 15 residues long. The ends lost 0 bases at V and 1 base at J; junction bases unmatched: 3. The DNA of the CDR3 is TGTGCCAGCAGCTTGGAACTAGCGGATTCCTACGAGCAGTACTTC. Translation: CASSLELADSYEQYF. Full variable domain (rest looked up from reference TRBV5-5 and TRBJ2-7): DAGVTQSPTHLIKTRGQQVTLRCSPISGHKSVSWYQQVLGQGPQFIFQYYEKEERGRGNFPDRFSARQFPNYSSELNVNALLLGDSALYLCASSLELADSYEQYFGPGTRLTVT.

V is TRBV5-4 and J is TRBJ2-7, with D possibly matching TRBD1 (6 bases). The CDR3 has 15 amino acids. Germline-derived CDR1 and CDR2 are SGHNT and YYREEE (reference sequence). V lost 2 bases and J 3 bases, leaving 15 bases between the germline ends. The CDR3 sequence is CASSFLPGQRYEQYF. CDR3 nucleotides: TGTGCCAGCAGCTTTTTACCCGGACAGCGCTACGAGCAGTACTTC. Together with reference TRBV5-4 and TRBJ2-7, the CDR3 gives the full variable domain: ETGVTQSPTHLIKTRGQQVTLRCSSQSGHNTVSWYQQALGQGPQFIFQYYREEENGRGNFPPRFSGLQFPNYSSELNVNALELDDSALYLCASSFLPGQRYEQYFGPGTRLTVT.

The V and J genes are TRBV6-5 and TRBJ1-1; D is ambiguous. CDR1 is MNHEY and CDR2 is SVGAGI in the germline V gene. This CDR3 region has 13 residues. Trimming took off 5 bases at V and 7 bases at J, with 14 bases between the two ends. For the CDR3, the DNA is TGTGCCAGCAGTCTCCGAACTCTTGGTGAAGCTTTCTTT. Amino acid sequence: CASSLRTLGEAFF.

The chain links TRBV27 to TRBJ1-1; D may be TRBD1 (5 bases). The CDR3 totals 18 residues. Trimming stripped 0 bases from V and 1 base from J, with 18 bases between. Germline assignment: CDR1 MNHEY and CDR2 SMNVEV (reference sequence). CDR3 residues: CASSLSQFAEGRNTEAFF. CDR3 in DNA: TGTGCCAGCAGTTTATCTCAATTTGCTGAGGGGCGGAACACTGAAGCTTTCTTT.

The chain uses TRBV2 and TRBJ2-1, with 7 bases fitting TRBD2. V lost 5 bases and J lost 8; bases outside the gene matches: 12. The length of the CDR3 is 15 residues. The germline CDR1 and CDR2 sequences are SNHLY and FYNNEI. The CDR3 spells CASSLSWEGRHEQFF. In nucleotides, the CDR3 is TGTGCCAGCAGTCTGTCGTGGGAGGGACGACATGAGCAGTTCTTC.

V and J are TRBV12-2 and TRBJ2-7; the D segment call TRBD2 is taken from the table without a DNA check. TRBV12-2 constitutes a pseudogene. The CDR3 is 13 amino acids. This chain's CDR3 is CASLSAVSSEQYF. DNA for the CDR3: TGTGCAAGTCTGAGCGCGGTGTCTAGCGAGCAGTACTTC.

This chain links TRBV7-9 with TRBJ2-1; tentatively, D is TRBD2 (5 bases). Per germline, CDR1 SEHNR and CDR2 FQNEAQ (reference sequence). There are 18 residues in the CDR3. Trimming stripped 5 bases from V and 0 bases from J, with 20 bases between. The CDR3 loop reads CASSQTSSRASSYNEQFF. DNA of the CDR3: TGTGCCAGCAGCCAAACCTCTTCGCGGGCGAGCTCCTACAATGAGCAGTTCTTC.

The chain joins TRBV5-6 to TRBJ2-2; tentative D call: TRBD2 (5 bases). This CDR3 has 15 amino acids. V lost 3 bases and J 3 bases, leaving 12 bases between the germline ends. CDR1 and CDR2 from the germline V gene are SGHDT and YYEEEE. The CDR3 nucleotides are TGTGCCAGCAGCTCCCCGGGGTGGGACACCGGGGAGCTGTTTTTT. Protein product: CASSSPGWDTGELFF.

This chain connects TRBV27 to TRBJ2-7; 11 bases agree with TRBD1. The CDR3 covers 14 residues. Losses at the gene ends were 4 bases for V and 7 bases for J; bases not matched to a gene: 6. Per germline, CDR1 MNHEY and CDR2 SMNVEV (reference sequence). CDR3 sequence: CASSWGQGVWEQYF. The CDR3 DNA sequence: TGTGCCAGCAGTTGGGGACAGGGGGTGTGGGAGCAGTACTTC.

This CDR3 reads CASRTQGMVDEQYF. The CDR3 DNA reads TGTGCCAGCAGGACCCAGGGGATGGTCGACGAGCAGTACTTC. The chain is built from TRBV27 and TRBJ2-7; weak D call: TRBD1 (6 bases). This CDR3 is built from 14 residues. From germline, CDR1 is MNHEY and CDR2 SMNVEV (reference sequence). V dropped 6 bases and J dropped 5 bases, with 17 bases sitting between them.

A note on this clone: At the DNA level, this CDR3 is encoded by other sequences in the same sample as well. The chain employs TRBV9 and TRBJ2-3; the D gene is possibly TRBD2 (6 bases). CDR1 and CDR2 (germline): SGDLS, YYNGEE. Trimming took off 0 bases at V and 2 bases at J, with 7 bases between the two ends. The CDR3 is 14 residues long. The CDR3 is CASSVAGVTDTQYF. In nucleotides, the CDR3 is TGTGCCAGCAGCGTAGCGGGAGTCACAGATACGCAGTATTTT. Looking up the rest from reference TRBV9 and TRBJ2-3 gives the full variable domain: DSGVTQTPKHLITATGQRVTLRCSPRSGDLSVYWYQQSLDQGLQFLIQYYNGEERAKGNILERFSAQQFPDLHSELNLSSLELGDSALYFCASSVAGVTDTQYFGPGTRLTVL.

The CDR3 spells CASTGGSRQETQYF. DNA for the CDR3: TGTGCCAGCACCGGCGGGAGTCGGCAAGAGACCCAGTACTTC. The V and J genes are TRBV6-5 and TRBJ2-5, with TRBD2 identical over 7 bases. This CDR3 is built from 14 residues. The ends lost 7 bases at V and 2 bases at J; junction bases unmatched: 7. The germline V gene has CDR1 MNHEY and CDR2 SVGAGI.